The 10 T cell receptor beta chains in this list originate from one sample, sequenced in a study of OX40 agonist ivuxolimab in advanced cancers. The method was immunoSEQ multiplex PCR; TCRdb's version includes in-frame clones alone and lacks a portion of them. Of about 62,000 clones in the sample, approximately 90% were seen once. Sequenced here: CD4+ or CD8+ T cells sorted from blood, sampled in a trial of the OX40 agonist ivuxolimab. The receptors derive from an adult with an advanced solid tumor such as melanoma, head and neck, liver or kidney cancer.

The V and J genes are TRBV19 and TRBJ2-6; weak D call: TRBD1 (5 bases). Looked up from germline, CDR1 is LNHDA and CDR2 is SQIVND (reference sequence). V shed 4 bases and J shed 4 bases, with 20 bases lying between them. CDR3 size: 18 residues. CDR3 sequence reads: CASSTLSWGRTGANVLTF. The DNA for the CDR3 is TGTGCCAGTAGTACCCTAAGTTGGGGCCGGACCGGGGCCAACGTCCTGACTTTC.

This rearrangement joins TRBV5-8 to TRBJ2-5; D perhaps matches TRBD1 (6 bases). Trimming removed 5 bases from V and 5 bases from J, with 16 bases in between. The germline V gene has CDR1 SGHTS and CDR2 YDEGEE. The CDR3 covers 14 residues. CDR3: CASSPQGFLETQYF. In nucleotides, the CDR3 is TGTGCCAGCAGTCCGCAGGGGTTTTTGGAGACCCAGTACTTC. The full variable domain, rest sourced from reference TRBV5-8 and TRBJ2-5, is EAGVTQSPTHLIKTRGQQATLRCSPISGHTSVYWYQQALGLGLQFLLWYDEGEERNRGNFPPRFSGRQFPNYSSELNVNALELEDSALYLCASSPQGFLETQYFGPGTRLLVL.

The rearrangement links TRBV2 to TRBJ2-3; D gene uncertain. CDR3 length: 10 amino acids. Deletions cut 11 bases from V and 6 bases from J, with 9 bases between. Germline V gene sequence: CDR1 SNHLY, CDR2 FYNNEI. CDR3 bases: TGTGCCGTTACTACCGATACGCAGTATTTT. Its protein is CAVTTDTQYF.

The rearrangement links TRBV5-1 to TRBJ1-2; D remains ambiguous. CDR1 and CDR2 (germline): SGHRS, YFSETQ. V lost 3 bases and J 8 bases, leaving 17 bases between the germline ends. The CDR3 totals 14 residues. The CDR3 region is CASSSPGVPGGYTF. For the CDR3, the DNA is TGCGCCAGCAGCTCCCCTGGAGTACCCGGCGGCTACACCTTC.

This rearrangement joins TRBV4-3 to TRBJ2-1; a weak D match, TRBD2 (6 bases). The germline V gene has CDR1 LGHNA and CDR2 YSLEER. CDR3 length: 15 amino acids. Deletions cut 0 bases from V and 6 bases from J, with 12 bases between. DNA for the CDR3: TGCGCCAGCAGCCAAGACCCGGCCGGGAGCAATGAGCAGTTCTTC. This translates into CASSQDPAGSNEQFF.

The rearrangement uses TRBV6-6 and TRBJ2-1; D remains ambiguous. The CDR3 loop spans 14 amino acids. V shed 2 bases and J shed 4 bases, with 9 bases lying between them. Germline V lookup: CDR1 MNHNY, CDR2 SVGAGI (reference sequence). As DNA, the CDR3 is TGTGCCAGCAGTTACCTCCCGGGTTACAATGAGCAGTTCTTC. It encodes CASSYLPGYNEQFF.

The gene calls are TRBV11-3 and TRBJ2-3; TRBD2 aligns across 8 bases. Germline CDR1 is SGHNT and CDR2 is YENEEA. The CDR3 extends over 16 amino acids. Unmatched junction bases numbered 3, after V lost 1 base and J lost 0 bases. The CDR3 region has the DNA TGTGCCAGCAGCTTAGGAGCGGGAGTTAGCACAGATACGCAGTATTTT. This sequence encodes CASSLGAGVSTDTQYF.

The genes are TRBV5-1 and TRBJ1-3; no reliable D call. The CDR3 consists of 14 residues. The V and J ends lost 3 bases and 4 bases respectively, with 11 bases between them. Germline V gene data show CDR1 as SGHRS and CDR2 as YFSETQ. CDR3 sequence (DNA): TGCGCCAGCAGCTCCTCCGACGGCGGAAACACCATATATTTT. As protein: CASSSSDGGNTIYF.

The J gene is TRBJ2-2, the V gene TRBV11-1, with D tentatively TRBD1 (6 bases). The CDR3 loop spans 15 amino acids. V was cut by 0 bases and J by 4 bases, with 9 bases left in between. CDR1 and CDR2 from the germline V gene are SGHAT and FQDESV (reference sequence). The CDR3 DNA is TGTGCCAGCAGCTTAGCCGGGACAATCACCGGGGAGCTGTTTTTT. It translates to CASSLAGTITGELFF.

This chain links TRBV5-1 with TRBJ2-2; D is uncertain. The CDR3 spans 15 residues. V lost 2 bases and J lost 0, with 8 bases in between. Germline V CDR1 and CDR2: SGHRS, YFSETQ. The CDR3 protein is CASSFSTPNTGELFF. The DNA of the CDR3 is TGCGCCAGCAGCTTCTCTACCCCGAACACCGGGGAGCTGTTTTTT. Full variable domain (rest looked up from reference TRBV5-1 and TRBJ2-2): KAGVTQTPRYLIKTRGQQVTLSCSPISGHRSVSWYQQTPGQGLQFLFEYFSETQRNKGNFPGRFSGRQFSNSRSEMNVSTLELGDSALYLCASSFSTPNTGELFFGEGSRLTVL.